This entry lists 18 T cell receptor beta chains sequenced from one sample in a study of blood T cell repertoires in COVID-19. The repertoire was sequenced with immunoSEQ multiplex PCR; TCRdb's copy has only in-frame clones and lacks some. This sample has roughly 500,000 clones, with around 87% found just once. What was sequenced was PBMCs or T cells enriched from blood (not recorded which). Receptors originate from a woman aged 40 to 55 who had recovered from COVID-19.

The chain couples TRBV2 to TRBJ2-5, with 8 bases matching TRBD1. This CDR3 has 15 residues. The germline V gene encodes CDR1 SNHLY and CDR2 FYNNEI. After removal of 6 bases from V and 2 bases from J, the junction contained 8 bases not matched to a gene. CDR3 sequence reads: CASRNDRGTQETQYF. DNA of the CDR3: TGTGCCAGCAGAAACGACAGGGGCACGCAAGAGACCCAGTACTTC.

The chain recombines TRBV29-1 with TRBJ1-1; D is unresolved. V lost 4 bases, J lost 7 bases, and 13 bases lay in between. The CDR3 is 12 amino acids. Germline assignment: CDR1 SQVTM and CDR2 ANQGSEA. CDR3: CSVGAGGNEAFF. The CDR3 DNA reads TGCAGCGTTGGAGCCGGAGGGAATGAAGCTTTCTTT.

CDR3 in DNA: TGTGCCAGTAGGAAGATGGAGGGGATCATGAACACTGAAGCTTTCTTT. This sequence encodes CASRKMEGIMNTEAFF. The V gene is TRBV19, the J gene TRBJ1-1, with TRBD1 as a possible D gene (5 bases). Germline CDR1 and CDR2: LNHDA and SQIVND (reference sequence). The V gene lost 6 bases and the J gene lost 0 bases, with 17 bases spanning the gap. CDR3 size: 16 residues.

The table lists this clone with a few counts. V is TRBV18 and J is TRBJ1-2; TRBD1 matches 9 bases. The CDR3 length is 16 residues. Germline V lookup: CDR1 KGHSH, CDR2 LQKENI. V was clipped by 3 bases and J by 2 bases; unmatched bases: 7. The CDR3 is CASSPYGQGKNYGYTF. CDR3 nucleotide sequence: TGTGCCAGCTCACCCTATGGACAGGGGAAGAACTATGGCTACACCTTC.

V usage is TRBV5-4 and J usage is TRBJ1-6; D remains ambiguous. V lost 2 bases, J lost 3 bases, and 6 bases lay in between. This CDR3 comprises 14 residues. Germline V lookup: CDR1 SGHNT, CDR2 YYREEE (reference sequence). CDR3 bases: TGTGCCAGCAGCTTTCAGATCTATAATTCACCCCTCCACTTT. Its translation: CASSFQIYNSPLHF.

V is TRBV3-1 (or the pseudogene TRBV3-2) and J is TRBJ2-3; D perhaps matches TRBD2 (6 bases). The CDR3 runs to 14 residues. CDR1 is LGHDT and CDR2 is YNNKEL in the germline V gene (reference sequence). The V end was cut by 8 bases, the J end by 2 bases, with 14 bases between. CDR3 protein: CASSRDLYTDTQYF. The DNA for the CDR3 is TGTGCCAGCTCGCGGGACCTCTACACAGATACGCAGTATTTT.

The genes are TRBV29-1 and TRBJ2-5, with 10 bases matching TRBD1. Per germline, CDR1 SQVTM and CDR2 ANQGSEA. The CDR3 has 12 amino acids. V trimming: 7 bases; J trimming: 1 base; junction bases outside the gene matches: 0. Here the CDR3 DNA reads TGCAGCGGGACAGGGGGCCAAGAGACCCAGTACTTC. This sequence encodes CSGTGGQETQYF.

CDR3 nucleotide sequence: TGTGCCAGCAGCTTAGACTGGCAGGCTGGGTTGCAGTTCTTC. Amino acid sequence: CASSLDWQAGLQFF. The rearrangement uses TRBV13 and TRBJ2-1; D is unclear. The CDR3 runs 14 residues. Germline assignment: CDR1 PRHDT and CDR2 FYEKMQ (reference sequence). V gave up 1 base and J gave up 12 bases, with 16 bases separating them.

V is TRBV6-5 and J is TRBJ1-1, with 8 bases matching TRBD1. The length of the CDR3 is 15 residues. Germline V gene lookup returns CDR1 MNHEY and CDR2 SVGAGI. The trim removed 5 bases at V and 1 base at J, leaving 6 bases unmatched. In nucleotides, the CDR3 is TGTGCCAGCAGTAAGTCGGGACAGGCGAACACTGAAGCTTTCTTT. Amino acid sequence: CASSKSGQANTEAFF.

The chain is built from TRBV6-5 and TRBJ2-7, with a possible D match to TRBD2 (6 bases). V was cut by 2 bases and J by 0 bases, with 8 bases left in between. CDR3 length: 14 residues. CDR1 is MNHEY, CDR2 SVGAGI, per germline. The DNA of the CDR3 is TGTGCCAGCAGTTACGGACTATCCTCCTACGAGCAGTACTTC. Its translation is CASSYGLSSYEQYF.

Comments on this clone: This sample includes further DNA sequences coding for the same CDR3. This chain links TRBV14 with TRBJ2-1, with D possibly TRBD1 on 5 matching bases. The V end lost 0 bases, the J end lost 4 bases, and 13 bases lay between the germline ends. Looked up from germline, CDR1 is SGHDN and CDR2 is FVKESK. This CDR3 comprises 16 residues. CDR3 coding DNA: TGTGCCAGCAGCCAAGATAGGGGCAGGGCGTACAATGAGCAGTTCTTC. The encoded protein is CASSQDRGRAYNEQFF.

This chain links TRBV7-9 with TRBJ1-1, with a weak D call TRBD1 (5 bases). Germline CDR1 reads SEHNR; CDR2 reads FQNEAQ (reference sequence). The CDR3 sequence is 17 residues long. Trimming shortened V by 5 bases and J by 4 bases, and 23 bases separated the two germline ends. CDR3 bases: TGTGCCAGCAGCGAACGGGACTTTCGCTATATTGGCACTGAAGCTTTCTTT. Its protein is CASSERDFRYIGTEAFF.

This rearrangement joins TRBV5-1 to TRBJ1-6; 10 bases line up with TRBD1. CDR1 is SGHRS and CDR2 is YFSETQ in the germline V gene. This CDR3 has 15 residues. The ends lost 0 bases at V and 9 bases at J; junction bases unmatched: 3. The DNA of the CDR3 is TGCGCCAGCAGCTTGGAGGACAGGGGGGCTTCACCCCTCCACTTT. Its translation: CASSLEDRGASPLHF.

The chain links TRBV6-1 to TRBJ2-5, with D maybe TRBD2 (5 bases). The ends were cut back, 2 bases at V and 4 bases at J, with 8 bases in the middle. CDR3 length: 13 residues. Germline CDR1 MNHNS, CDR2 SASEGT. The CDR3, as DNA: TGTGCCAGCAGTGAAAATGGAGGAGAGACCCAGTACTTC. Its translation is CASSENGGETQYF.

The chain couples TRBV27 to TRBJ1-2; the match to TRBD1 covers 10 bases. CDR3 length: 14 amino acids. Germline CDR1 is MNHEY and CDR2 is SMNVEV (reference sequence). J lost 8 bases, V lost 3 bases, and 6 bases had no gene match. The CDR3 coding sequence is TGTGCCAGCAGTTTCACGGGGGACAGGGGCGGCTACACCTTC. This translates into CASSFTGDRGGYTF.

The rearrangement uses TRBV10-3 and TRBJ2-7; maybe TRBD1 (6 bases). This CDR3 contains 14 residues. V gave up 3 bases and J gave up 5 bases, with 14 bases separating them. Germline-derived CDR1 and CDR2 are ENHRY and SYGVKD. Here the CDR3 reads CAISDPGTSNEQYF. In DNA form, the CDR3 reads TGTGCCATCAGTGACCCCGGGACATCGAACGAGCAGTACTTC.

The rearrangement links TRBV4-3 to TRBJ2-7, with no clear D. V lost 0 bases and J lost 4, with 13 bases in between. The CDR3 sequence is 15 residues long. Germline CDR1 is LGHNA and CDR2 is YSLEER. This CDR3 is CASSQDKTRTYEQYF. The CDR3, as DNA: TGCGCCAGCAGCCAAGATAAGACAAGAACGTACGAGCAGTACTTC.

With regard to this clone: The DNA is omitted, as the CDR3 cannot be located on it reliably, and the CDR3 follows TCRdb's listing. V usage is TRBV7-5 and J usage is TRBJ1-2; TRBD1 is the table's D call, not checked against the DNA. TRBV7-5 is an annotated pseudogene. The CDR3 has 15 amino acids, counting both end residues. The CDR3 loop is CARSLVGQGARGYTF.